This T cell receptor (beta chain) was documented in a study of human T cells and chemical hapten exposure. The germline gives CDR1 PRHDT, CDR2 FYEKMQ (reference sequence). CDR3 size: 15 residues. The V end was cut by 0 bases, the J end by 3 bases, with 12 bases between. Time point in this sample: pre-sensitization, week 0. Treatment defined: therapeutic diphenylcyclopropenone sensitization with weekly scalp DPC. Study-level findings and limits: Among TCRs, those above 1 in 1000 frequency were unaffected by DPC sensitization.

Each CDR3 protein gets one entry after TCRdb re-called the RACE reads with MiXCR. The sample yields some 200,000 distinct CDR3 sequences, roughly 30% seen once. On this clonotype: Its antigen is not known.

V gene TRBV13 combines with J gene TRBJ2-7; tentative D call: TRBD1 (5 bases). This receptor was taken from a woman in her 30s with alopecia areata. Some clones in this sample may be carry-over from other donors' samples. The sample here was whole blood, taken in connection with sensitization to the hapten diphenylcyclopropenone (DPC). The CDR3 here is CASSLGRAIYYEQYF. The CDR3 region has the DNA TGTGCCAGCAGCTTAGGCAGGGCGATTTACTACGAGCAGTACTTC.